The 29 T cell receptor beta chains given below trace back to one sample, sequenced in a study of metastatic and nonmetastatic thyroid tumors. Prior to thyroid surgery, none of the patients had received any treatment. TCRdb redid the clone calls on the PCR reads using MiXCR. Among 40,000 or so clones listed, roughly 19% were seen once. Sequenced sample: blood. These TCRs come from a female donor with papillary thyroid cancer or a benign thyroid nodule (not recorded which). Some clones in this sample may be carry-over from other donors' samples.

In its sample, this clone was seen many times. The chain has TRBV7-2 and TRBJ2-7; D is unclear. CDR3 size: 15 residues. Germline V CDR1 and CDR2: SGHTA, FQGNSA. V shed 5 bases and J shed 3 bases, with 17 bases lying between them. CDR3 nucleotide sequence: TGTGCCAGCAGCCGTCACAGAGATTCAATCTACGAGCAGTACTTC. It yields the protein CASSRHRDSIYEQYF.

The rearrangement links TRBV30 to TRBJ2-3; 11 nucleotides agree with TRBD2. V dropped 0 bases and J dropped 5; count of bases not matched to a gene: 7. This CDR3 comprises 16 residues. CDR1 GTSNPN and CDR2 SVGIG come from the germline V gene (reference sequence). This chain's CDR3 is CAWSVGTSGSIDTQYF. The CDR3 DNA reads as TGTGCCTGGAGTGTAGGAACTAGCGGGAGTATAGATACGCAGTATTTT.

The chain recombines TRBV6-5 with TRBJ2-7; 7 nucleotides agree with TRBD2. Trimming removed 0 bases from V and 2 bases from J; junction bases left unmatched: 13. The CDR3 runs to 18 residues. Germline V gene sequence: CDR1 MNHEY, CDR2 SVGAGI. CDR3 sequence (DNA): TGTGCCAGCAGTTACTCGGGGGGGGTAAGCGGTAATCCCTACGAGCAGTACTTC. Encoded protein: CASSYSGGVSGNPYEQYF.

This clone was seen repeatedly, ten times or more. The chain combines TRBV20-1 with TRBJ1-1, with D tentatively TRBD1 (5 bases). V lost 3 bases and J lost 1, with 15 bases in between. This CDR3 spans 15 amino acids. Germline CDR1 is DFQATT and CDR2 is SNEGSKA (reference sequence). The CDR3 spells CSASQHRTGNTEAFF. The CDR3 DNA reads TGCAGTGCTAGCCAACACAGGACGGGGAACACTGAAGCTTTCTTT.

This clone is medium-sized (0.01 to 0.1%). The genes are TRBV28 and TRBJ2-7, with D possibly called TRBD1 or TRBD2 (5 bases each). The CDR3 contains 15 residues. The germline CDR1 and CDR2 sequences are MDHEN and SYDVKM. Deletions cut 4 bases from V and 3 bases from J, with 16 bases between. Here the CDR3 reads CASSYSGARDYEQYF. The CDR3 DNA sequence: TGTGCCAGCAGTTACTCCGGGGCTAGAGACTACGAGCAGTACTTC.

V and J are TRBV20-1 and TRBJ2-7; a weak D match, TRBD1 (5 bases). CDR3 length equals 14 residues. CDR1 is DFQATT and CDR2 is SNEGSKA in the germline V gene (reference sequence). V was clipped by 5 bases and J by 1 base, with 15 bases between them. For the CDR3, the DNA is TGCAGTGCTGCCCGACAGCCCATTTCCTACGAGCAGTACTTC. Translating gives CSAARQPISYEQYF.

The CDR3 here is CASSYGGGRLNEQFF. The CDR3 DNA sequence: TGTGCCAGCAGTTACGGGGGTGGCAGGCTCAATGAGCAGTTCTTC. The chain combines TRBV27 with TRBJ2-1, with D perhaps matching TRBD2 (6 bases). In germline, CDR1 is MNHEY, CDR2 SMNVEV (reference sequence). The CDR3 is 15 residues long. V was pared by 4 bases and J by 6 bases, with 16 bases between.

This clone was counted many times. For the CDR3, the DNA is TGCAGTGCCACCCCCGGACTCGGGTTTGGGGAGCTGTTTTTT. This encodes CSATPGLGFGELFF. The chain has TRBV20-1 and TRBJ2-2; maybe TRBD2 (5 bases). The length of the CDR3 is 14 residues. Germline-derived CDR1 and CDR2 are DFQATT and SNEGSKA (reference sequence). V was pared by 6 bases and J by 8 bases, with 19 bases between.

This clone was counted between two and nine times. V usage is TRBV28 and J usage is TRBJ1-6, with D perhaps matching TRBD1 (5 bases). Germline V gene sequence: CDR1 MDHEN, CDR2 SYDVKM. The CDR3 runs 13 residues. Trimming took 7 bases from V and 5 from J, leaving 9 bases between them. The CDR3 loop reads CASIRDHNSPLHF. CDR3 nucleotide sequence: TGTGCCAGCATCCGGGACCATAATTCACCCCTCCACTTT.

The chain employs TRBV7-2 and TRBJ2-5; TRBD1 agrees at 7 bases. Trimming removed 7 bases from V and 1 base from J; junction bases left unmatched: 6. There are 14 residues in the CDR3. CDR1 and CDR2 (germline): SGHTA, FQGNSA. CDR3 nucleotide sequence: TGTGCCAGCATCCCGGGACAGTCCCAAGAGACCCAGTACTTC. Amino acids: CASIPGQSQETQYF. The full variable domain, rest sourced from reference TRBV7-2 and TRBJ2-5, is GAGVSQSPSNKVTEKGKDVELRCDPISGHTALYWYRQSLGQGLEFLIYFQGNSAPDKSGLPSDRFSAERTGGSVSTLTIQRTQQEDSAVYLCASIPGQSQETQYFGPGTRLLVL.

This clone was seen only a few times. The chain recombines TRBV6-1 with TRBJ1-6; the D is unclear. The CDR3 sequence is 12 residues long. V dropped 6 bases and J dropped 14 bases, with 14 bases sitting between them. CDR1 MNHNS and CDR2 SASEGT come from the germline V gene. CDR3 coding DNA: TGTGCCAGCAGCTTCCATGGATCAACCCTCCACTTT. Translating it yields CASSFHGSTLHF.

This clone came up many times. The V call is TRBV4-2, the J call TRBJ2-3, with D maybe TRBD2 (6 bases). Germline CDR1 reads LGHNA; CDR2 reads YNFKEQ. The CDR3 is made up of 17 amino acids. The V and J ends lost 0 bases and 1 base respectively, with 14 bases between them. The CDR3 is CASSQDMAGIGTDTQYF. In nucleotides, the CDR3 is TGTGCCAGCAGCCAAGATATGGCGGGAATAGGCACAGATACGCAGTATTTT.

The genes are TRBV28 and TRBJ1-1, with 7 positions matching TRBD1. V was pared by 5 bases and J by 0 bases, with 3 bases of the junction left unmatched. The CDR3 totals 14 residues. CDR1 and CDR2 (germline): MDHEN, SYDVKM. CDR3 DNA sequence: TGTGCCAGCAGTACGGGACAGCTGAACACTGAAGCTTTCTTT. Amino acids: CASSTGQLNTEAFF.

In this sample, this clone turned up many times. CDR3 loop: CSVTSGGEGNEQFF. CDR3 sequence (DNA): TGCAGTGTCACTAGCGGGGGGGAAGGGAATGAGCAGTTCTTC. This chain joins TRBV20-1 and TRBJ2-1; TRBD2 matches 13 bases. V lost 7 bases, J lost 7 bases, and 7 bases stayed unmatched. CDR3 size: 14 residues. Germline assignment: CDR1 DFQATT and CDR2 SNEGSKA (reference sequence).

This clone was detected many times. The chain carries TRBV20-1 and TRBJ2-7; 14 bases line up with TRBD2. The V gene end was trimmed by 0 bases and the J gene end by 4 bases; junction bases not matched to a gene: 11. The CDR3 runs 18 residues. CDR1 is DFQATT and CDR2 is SNEGSKA in the germline V gene (reference sequence). The CDR3 loop is CSARETTSGRAWTYEQYF. CDR3 sequence (DNA): TGCAGTGCTAGAGAAACGACTAGCGGGAGGGCCTGGACGTACGAGCAGTACTTC.

This clone was counted at least ten times. The chain has TRBV20-1 and TRBJ2-1; 9 positions agree with TRBD2. Trimming took 2 bases from V and 7 from J; bases not matched to a gene: 9. This CDR3 is built from 15 residues. Germline CDR1 reads DFQATT; CDR2 reads SNEGSKA (reference sequence). The chain's CDR3 is CSARKIAGALNEQFF. As DNA, the CDR3 is TGCAGTGCTAGAAAAATAGCGGGAGCGCTAAATGAGCAGTTCTTC.

This clone was observed a few times. This may be a read error: a much more frequent sequence differs by one nucleotide. The same CDR3 is also encoded by other DNA sequences in this sample. The chain employs TRBV18 and TRBJ2-1; 7 nucleotides align to TRBD1. This CDR3 is built from 12 residues. V lost 3 bases to trimming and J lost 8 bases; unmatched junction nucleotides: 1. Germline CDR1 reads KGHSH; CDR2 reads LQKENI. CDR3 in amino acids: CASSPGTDEQFF. DNA of the CDR3: TGTGCCAGCTCACCTGGGACAGATGAGCAGTTCTTC. The full variable domain, in which reference TRBV18 and TRBJ2-1 provide the parts outside the CDR3, is NAGVMQNPRHLVRRRGQEARLRCSPMKGHSHVYWYRQLPEEGLKFMVYLQKENIIDESGMPKERFSAEFPKEGPSILRIQQVVRGDSAAYFCASSPGTDEQFFGPGTRLTVL.

On this clone: One junction end disagrees with the germline gene, perhaps due to a read error. The genes are TRBV30 and TRBJ2-5; 7 bases align to TRBD1. CDR1 and CDR2 from the germline V gene are GTSNPN and SVGIG (reference sequence). This CDR3 is built from 16 residues. CDR3 amino acids: CARSPGQLWNKETQYF. The CDR3 DNA is TGTGCCCGGAGTCCGGGACAGCTGTGGAACAAAGAGACCCAGTACTTC.

Note on this clone: It may be a read error: a sequence one base away is much more abundant. The rearrangement uses TRBV20-1 and TRBJ2-1; D not resolved. The CDR3 loop spans 12 amino acids. The germline gives CDR1 DFQATT, CDR2 SNEGSKA (reference sequence). CDR3 loop: CRGTIARREQFF. Written as DNA, the CDR3 is TGCAGGGGTACTATCGCCCGAAGGGAGCAGTTCTTC.

The chain combines TRBV6-2 or TRBV6-3 with TRBJ1-1, with a tentative D call TRBD1 (5 bases). CDR3 length equals 15 residues. V lost 2 bases and J lost 1, with 11 bases in between. The germline gives CDR1 MNHEY, CDR2 SVGEGT. The CDR3: CASSYRAQGNTEAFF. The CDR3 DNA follows: TGTGCCAGCAGTTACAGGGCCCAGGGGAACACTGAAGCTTTCTTT.

To note about this clone: Its ends do not fully match the called genes, so a read error is possible. V usage is TRBV6-2 or TRBV6-3 and J usage is TRBJ2-1, with 13 bases fitting TRBD2. From germline, CDR1 is MNHEY and CDR2 SVGEGT. The CDR3 length is 20 residues. The CDR3 DNA reads TGTGCCAGAAGTTTACTTCCGGGACTAGCGGGGCAACGCTCCTACAATGAGCAGTTCTTC. This encodes CARSLLPGLAGQRSYNEQFF.

This clone is labeled as medium-sized. The J gene is TRBJ1-2, the V gene TRBV6-1, with a possible D match to TRBD1 (5 bases). V lost 1 base and J 6 bases, leaving 21 bases between the germline ends. CDR1 is MNHNS, CDR2 SASEGT, per germline. CDR3 size: 17 residues. CDR3 DNA sequence: TGTGCCAGCAGTGAAGGGTTCAGGACATATGGGGCGAATGGCTACACCTTC. Translated: CASSEGFRTYGANGYTF.

Ten or more counts support this clone. This sequence joins TRBV6-1 and TRBJ1-4; D remains ambiguous. The CDR3 runs to 10 residues. The germline V gene has CDR1 MNHNS and CDR2 SASEGT. Trimming pared 8 bases from V and 6 bases from J, leaving 4 bases between. CDR3: CASYYEKLFF. The CDR3 bases are TGTGCCAGCTACTATGAAAAACTGTTTTTT.

Note on this clone: A junction end diverges from the germline sequence, so it may reflect a read error. The chain joins TRBV2 to TRBJ1-1; D is unresolved. The CDR3 contains 16 residues. From germline, CDR1 is SNHLY and CDR2 FYNNEI. CDR3 sequence: CASSARPLGLKTEAFF. For the CDR3, the DNA is TGTGCCAGCAGCGCCAGGCCGTTGGGTTTGAAAACTGAAGCTTTCTTC.

This clone is medium-sized (0.01 to 0.1%) within its sample. V usage is TRBV5-1 and J usage is TRBJ2-1, with D perhaps matching TRBD2 (5 bases). The V and J ends lost 2 bases and 1 base respectively, with 10 bases between them. The CDR3 is 15 amino acids. Germline loops: CDR1 SGHRS, CDR2 YFSETQ. CDR3 region: CASSFTGSSYNEQFF. In DNA, the CDR3 is TGCGCCAGCAGCTTCACGGGGAGTTCCTACAATGAGCAGTTCTTC.

CDR3 region: CSARRTSGWNGEQFF. For the CDR3, the DNA is TGCAGTGCTAGGAGGACTAGCGGGTGGAACGGTGAGCAGTTCTTC. V is TRBV20-1 and J is TRBJ2-1; 11 bases are shared with TRBD2. This CDR3 spans 15 amino acids. Trimming took 3 bases from V and 9 from J; bases not matched to a gene: 10. Germline V gene sequence: CDR1 DFQATT, CDR2 SNEGSKA (reference sequence).

At least ten counts were recorded for this clone. The genes are TRBV5-1 and TRBJ1-1, with D possibly being TRBD1 (5 bases). The CDR3 consists of 15 residues. V lost 3 bases and J 6 bases, leaving 18 bases between the germline ends. CDR1 is SGHRS, CDR2 YFSETQ, per germline. The chain's CDR3 is CASSWTAGTASEAFF. The CDR3 DNA follows: TGCGCCAGCAGCTGGACTGCCGGGACCGCCTCTGAAGCTTTCTTT. The complete variable domain, with remaining parts taken from reference TRBV5-1 and TRBJ1-1, reads KAGVTQTPRYLIKTRGQQVTLSCSPISGHRSVSWYQQTPGQGLQFLFEYFSETQRNKGNFPGRFSGRQFSNSRSEMNVSTLELGDSALYLCASSWTAGTASEAFFGQGTRLTVV.

This clone was found many times. This sequence joins TRBV25-1 and TRBJ1-6; 7 bases fit TRBD1. This CDR3 has 15 residues. Trimming took 5 bases from V and 7 from J; bases not matched to a gene: 8. The germline V gene has CDR1 MGHDK and CDR2 SYGVNS. The CDR3 region is CASSSSTGKNSPLHF. The CDR3 DNA follows: TGTGCCAGCAGTTCCTCGACAGGGAAGAATTCACCCCTCCACTTT.

The rearrangement links TRBV7-2 to TRBJ1-1, with a weak D call TRBD1 (5 bases). Trimming cost V 5 bases and J 2 bases, with 15 bases left between them. CDR1 is SGHTA, CDR2 FQGNSA, per germline. The CDR3 has 15 residues. This CDR3 reads CASSIGTARNTEAFF. CDR3 DNA: TGTGCCAGCAGCATCGGGACGGCGCGAAACACTGAAGCTTTCTTT.